What follows are 13 T cell receptor beta chains derived from one specimen sequenced in a study of blood T cell repertoires in COVID-19. Clones were read by immunoSEQ multiplex PCR, and TCRdb kept only the in-frame ones, dropping some. The sample lists about 70,000 clones; 85% to 90% were seen once. The sample taken for sequencing was peripheral blood. The receptors were sampled from a man aged 70-80 years with active COVID-19.

J is TRBJ2-3 and V is TRBV14; the match to TRBD2 covers 7 bases. V trimming: 9 bases; J trimming: 2 bases; junction bases outside the gene matches: 11. Per the germline V gene, CDR1 is SGHDN and CDR2 is FVKESK. The CDR3 spans 15 residues. This CDR3 reads CARPRGLADTDTQYF. DNA for the CDR3: TGTGCCAGACCCCGAGGGCTAGCGGACACAGATACGCAGTATTTT.

The rearrangement uses TRBV19 and TRBJ2-3; TRBD2 agrees at 9 bases. The CDR3 loop spans 18 amino acids. V gave up 4 bases and J gave up 2 bases; unmatched junction bases: 13. Germline V gene sequence: CDR1 LNHDA, CDR2 SQIVND (reference sequence). The DNA for the CDR3 is TGTGCCAGTAGTACCCGCCCGCTAGCGGGACGATCCACAGATACGCAGTATTTT. Its protein is CASSTRPLAGRSTDTQYF.

The genes are TRBV6-5 and TRBJ2-7, with a possible D match to TRBD2 (5 bases). CDR1 and CDR2 (germline): MNHEY, SVGAGI. V lost 0 bases to trimming and J lost 0 bases, with 9 bases between them. The CDR3 is 15 residues long. CDR3: CASSYSEASSYEQYF. DNA of the CDR3: TGTGCCAGCAGTTACTCGGAGGCCAGCTCCTACGAGCAGTACTTC.

This chain uses TRBV19 with TRBJ2-7; 12 nucleotides agree with TRBD2. This CDR3 comprises 16 residues. V gave up 4 bases and J gave up 2 bases; unmatched junction bases: 6. Germline CDR1 reads LNHDA; CDR2 reads SQIVND (reference sequence). As DNA, the CDR3 is TGTGCCAGTAGTACCAGACTAGCGGGAGAGACCTACGAGCAGTACTTC. Its translation is CASSTRLAGETYEQYF. The full variable domain, rest sourced from reference TRBV19 and TRBJ2-7, is DGGITQSPKYLFRKEGQNVTLSCEQNLNHDAMYWYRQDPGQGLRLIYYSQIVNDFQKGDIAEGYSVSREKKESFPLTVTSAQKNPTAFYLCASSTRLAGETYEQYFGPGTRLTVT.

This clone occurred a few times. The CDR3 is CASSPIRGMRNIQYF. CDR3 nucleotide sequence: TGTGCCAGCAGCCCCATCCGGGGAATGCGAAACATTCAGTACTTC. The chain uses TRBV5-6 and TRBJ2-4, with a weak D call TRBD2 (5 bases). The length of the CDR3 is 15 residues. V shed 4 bases and J shed 6 bases, with 17 bases lying between them. Germline loops: CDR1 SGHDT, CDR2 YYEEEE. Full variable domain (outside the CDR3, taken from reference TRBV5-6 and TRBJ2-4): DAGVTQSPTHLIKTRGQQVTLRCSPKSGHDTVSWYQQALGQGPQFIFQYYEEEERQRGNFPDRFSGHQFPNYSSELNVNALLLGDSALYLCASSPIRGMRNIQYFGAGTRLSVL.

V gene TRBV12-3 or TRBV12-4 combines with J gene TRBJ1-5, with TRBD1 identical over 7 bases. J lost 4 bases, V lost 6 bases, and 3 bases had no gene match. This CDR3 is 13 amino acids long. The CDR3 DNA reads TGTGCCAGCAGCTTGGGACAGAATCAGCCCCAGCATTTT. It is translated as CASSLGQNQPQHF.

The chain recombines TRBV28 with TRBJ2-7; 11 nucleotides align to TRBD2. The trim removed 5 bases at V and 0 bases at J, leaving 12 bases unmatched. This CDR3 has 18 amino acids. CDR1 is MDHEN, CDR2 SYDVKM, per germline. The CDR3, as DNA: TGTGCCAGCAGTCCTCCGGGACTAGCGGTCATGAGCTCCTACGAGCAGTACTTC. Translation: CASSPPGLAVMSSYEQYF.

This chain uses TRBV6-4 with TRBJ2-1; D may be TRBD1 (6 bases). Germline assignment: CDR1 MRHNA and CDR2 SNTAGT. This CDR3 comprises 15 residues. The V end lost 7 bases, the J end lost 0 bases, and 13 bases lay between the germline ends. As DNA, the CDR3 is TGTGCCAGCACCCCGGACAGCAGCTCCTACAATGAGCAGTTCTTC. Its translation: CASTPDSSSYNEQFF.

V is TRBV11-3 and J is TRBJ2-7; a weak D match, TRBD1 (5 bases). The ends were cut back, 4 bases at V and 3 bases at J, with 19 bases in the middle. Germline CDR1 SGHNT, CDR2 YENEEA. CDR3 length: 16 residues. The CDR3 is CASSWVRGSQGYEQYF. The CDR3, as DNA: TGTGCCAGCAGCTGGGTTCGTGGTAGTCAGGGCTACGAGCAGTACTTC.

A single count supports this clone. The rearrangement links TRBV19 to TRBJ2-1; TRBD2 matches at 7 bases. Germline V gene sequence: CDR1 LNHDA, CDR2 SQIVND (reference sequence). This CDR3 comprises 15 residues. Losses at the gene ends were 2 bases for V and 2 bases for J; bases not matched to a gene: 3. CDR3 amino acids: CASSISSGTYNEQFF. CDR3 nucleotide sequence: TGTGCCAGTAGTATATCTAGCGGAACCTACAATGAGCAGTTCTTC.

CDR3 DNA: TGTGCCAGAGAACGGGGGAGCCCCACTGGAAACACCATATATTTT. This sequence encodes CARERGSPTGNTIYF. The chain combines TRBV27 with TRBJ1-3; possible D gene TRBD1, 5 bases. CDR1 is MNHEY, CDR2 SMNVEV, per germline (reference sequence). V shed 9 bases and J shed 2 bases, with 17 bases lying between them. This CDR3 region has 15 residues.

The V gene is TRBV5-4, the J gene TRBJ2-5, with TRBD2 identical over 7 bases. The length of the CDR3 is 13 residues. Looked up from germline, CDR1 is SGHNT and CDR2 is YYREEE (reference sequence). J was trimmed by 5 bases and V by 7 bases; bases with no gene match: 8. CDR3 loop: CASGRGSRETQYF. DNA for the CDR3: TGTGCCAGCGGTCGCGGGAGTCGGGAGACCCAGTACTTC.

DNA for the CDR3: TGTGCCAGCAGCTTAGGCAGGGTCCACACTGAAGCTTTCTTT. Amino acid sequence: CASSLGRVHTEAFF. The V gene is TRBV13, the J gene TRBJ1-1, with D possibly being TRBD1 (5 bases). The germline V gene has CDR1 PRHDT and CDR2 FYEKMQ (reference sequence). The CDR3 has 14 residues. The V gene lost 0 bases and the J gene lost 3 bases, with 8 bases spanning the gap.